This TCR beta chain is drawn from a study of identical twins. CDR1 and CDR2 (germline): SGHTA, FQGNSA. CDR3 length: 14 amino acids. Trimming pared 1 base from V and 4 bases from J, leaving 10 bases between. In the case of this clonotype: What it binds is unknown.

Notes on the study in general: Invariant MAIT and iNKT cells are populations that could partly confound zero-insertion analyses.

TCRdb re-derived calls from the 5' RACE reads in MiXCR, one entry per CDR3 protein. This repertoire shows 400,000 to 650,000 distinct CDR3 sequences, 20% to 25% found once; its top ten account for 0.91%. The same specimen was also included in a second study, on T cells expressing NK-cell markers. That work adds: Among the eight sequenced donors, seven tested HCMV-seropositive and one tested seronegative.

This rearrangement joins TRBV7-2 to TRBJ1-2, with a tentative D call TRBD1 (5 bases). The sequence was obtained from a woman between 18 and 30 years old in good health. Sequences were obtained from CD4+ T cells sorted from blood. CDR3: CASSLVTVLYGYTF. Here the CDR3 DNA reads TGTGCCAGCAGCTTAGTGACAGTCCTCTATGGCTACACCTTC. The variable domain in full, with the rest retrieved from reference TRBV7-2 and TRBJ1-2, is GAGVSQSPSNKVTEKGKDVELRCDPISGHTALYWYRQSLGQGLEFLIYFQGNSAPDKSGLPSDRFSAERTGGSVSTLTIQRTQQEDSAVYLCASSLVTVLYGYTFGSGTRLTVV.